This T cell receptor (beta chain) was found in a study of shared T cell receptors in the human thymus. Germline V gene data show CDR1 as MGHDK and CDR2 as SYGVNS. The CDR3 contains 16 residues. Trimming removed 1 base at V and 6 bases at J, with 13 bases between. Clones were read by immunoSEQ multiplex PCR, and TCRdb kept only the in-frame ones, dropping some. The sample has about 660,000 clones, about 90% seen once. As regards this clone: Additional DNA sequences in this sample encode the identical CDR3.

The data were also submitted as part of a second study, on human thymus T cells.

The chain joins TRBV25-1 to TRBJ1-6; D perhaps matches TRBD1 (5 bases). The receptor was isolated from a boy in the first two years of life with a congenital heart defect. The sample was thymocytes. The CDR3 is CASSESRGTTNSPLHF. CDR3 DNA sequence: TGTGCCAGCAGTGAATCAAGGGGTACCACTAATTCACCCCTCCACTTT.